This TCR beta chain was captured in a study of vaccination and CD4 T cells after COVID-19. Sequencing of the DNA from cultured CD4+ T cells was carried out with the Oncomine TCR Beta short-read assay. TCRdb passed the PCR reads through MiXCR, listing each CDR3 protein once. Counted here are around 20,000 distinct CDR3 sequences, about half occurring once; the ten biggest clones make up roughly 13%. To note about this clonotype: Its antigen is undetermined.

Treatment reported: approximately 9-day PBMC culture with coronavirus spike peptide pools or control peptides (ViraFEST assay). The V gene end was trimmed by 7 bases and the J gene end by 5 bases; junction bases not matched to a gene: 7. This CDR3 spans 15 amino acids. Germline-derived CDR1 and CDR2 are MDHEN and SYDVKM. J is TRBJ1-4 and V is TRBV28; 10 nucleotides line up with TRBD1. The sequence was obtained from a human donor with COVID-19. The sequenced material came from cultured CD4+ T cells from blood. For the CDR3, the DNA is TGTGCCAGCACCGCCGAGGGACAGGGGAATGAAAAACTGTTTTTT. Its protein product is CASTAEGQGNEKLFF.